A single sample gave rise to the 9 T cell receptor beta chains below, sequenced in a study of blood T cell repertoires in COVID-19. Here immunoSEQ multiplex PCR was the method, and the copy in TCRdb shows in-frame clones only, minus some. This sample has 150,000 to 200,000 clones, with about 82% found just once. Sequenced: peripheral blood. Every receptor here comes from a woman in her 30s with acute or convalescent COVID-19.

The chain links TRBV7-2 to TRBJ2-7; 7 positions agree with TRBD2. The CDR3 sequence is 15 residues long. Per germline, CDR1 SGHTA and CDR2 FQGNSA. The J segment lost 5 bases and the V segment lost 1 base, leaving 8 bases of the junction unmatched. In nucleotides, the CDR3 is TGTGCCAGCAGCTTAGGGGCGGGACTAAGCCACGAGCAGTACTTC. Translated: CASSLGAGLSHEQYF.

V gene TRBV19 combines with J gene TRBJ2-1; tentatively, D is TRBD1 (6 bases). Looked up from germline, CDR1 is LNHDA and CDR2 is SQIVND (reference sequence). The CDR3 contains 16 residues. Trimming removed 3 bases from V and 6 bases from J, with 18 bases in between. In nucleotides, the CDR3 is TGTGCCAGTAGTATTCTCGGGACACGAGAACGCAATGAGCAGTTCTTC. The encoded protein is CASSILGTRERNEQFF.

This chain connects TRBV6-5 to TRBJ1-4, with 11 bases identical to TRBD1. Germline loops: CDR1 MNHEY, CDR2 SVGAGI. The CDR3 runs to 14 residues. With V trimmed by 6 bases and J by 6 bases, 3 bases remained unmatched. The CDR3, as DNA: TGTGCCAGCAGCCCGGGACAGGGGGATGAAAAACTGTTTTTT. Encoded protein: CASSPGQGDEKLFF.

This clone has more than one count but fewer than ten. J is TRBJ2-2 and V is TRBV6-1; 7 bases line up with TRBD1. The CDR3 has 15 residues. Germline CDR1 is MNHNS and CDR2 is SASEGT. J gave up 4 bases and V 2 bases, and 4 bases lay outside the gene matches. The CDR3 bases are TGTGCCAGCAGTGAACAGGGGGAAGGCACCGGGGAGCTGTTTTTT. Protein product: CASSEQGEGTGELFF.

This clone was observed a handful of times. CDR3 DNA: TGTGCCAGCAAGGGGCCAGGGGGTAATTCACCCCTCCACTTT. Its translation: CASKGPGGNSPLHF. The chain is built from TRBV14 and TRBJ1-6, with TRBD1 matching over 7 bases. CDR1 SGHDN and CDR2 FVKESK come from the germline V gene. J was trimmed by 6 bases and V by 7 bases; bases with no gene match: 6. This CDR3 has 14 amino acids.

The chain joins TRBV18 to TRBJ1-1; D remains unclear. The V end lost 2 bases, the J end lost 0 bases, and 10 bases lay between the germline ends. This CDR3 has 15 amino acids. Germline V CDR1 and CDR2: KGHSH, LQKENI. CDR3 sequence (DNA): TGTGCCAGCTCACCAAAAACACAGATGAACACTGAAGCTTTCTTT. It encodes CASSPKTQMNTEAFF.

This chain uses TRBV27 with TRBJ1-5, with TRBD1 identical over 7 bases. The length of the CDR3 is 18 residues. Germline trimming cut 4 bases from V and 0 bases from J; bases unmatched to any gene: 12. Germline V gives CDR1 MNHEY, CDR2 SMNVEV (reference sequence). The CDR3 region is CASSSLDRDFYSNQPQHF. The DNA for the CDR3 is TGTGCCAGCAGTTCACTTGACAGGGATTTTTATAGCAATCAGCCCCAGCATTTT.

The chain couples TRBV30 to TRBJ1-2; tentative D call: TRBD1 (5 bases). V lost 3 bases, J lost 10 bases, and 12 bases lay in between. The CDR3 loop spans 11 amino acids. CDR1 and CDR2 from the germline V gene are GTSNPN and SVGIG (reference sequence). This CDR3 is CAWSEQVDYTF. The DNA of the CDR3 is TGTGCCTGGAGCGAACAGGTTGACTACACCTTC.

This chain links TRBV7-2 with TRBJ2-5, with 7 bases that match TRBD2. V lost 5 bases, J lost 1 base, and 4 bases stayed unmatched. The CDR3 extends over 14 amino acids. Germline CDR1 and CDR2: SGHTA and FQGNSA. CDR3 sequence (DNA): TGTGCCAGCAGCCTTTTAGCGGGCCAAGAGACCCAGTACTTC. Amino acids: CASSLLAGQETQYF.